Listed below are T cell receptor beta chains from one sample, sequenced in a study of CD8+CD57+ T cells in acquired aplastic anemia. TCRdb called the reads again in MiXCR, with one record for every CDR3 protein. The table records just over 200,000 distinct CDR3 sequences, 65% of them present only once. The sample was sorted CD4+, CD8+, or CD8+CD57+ T cells (not recorded which) from PBMCs. The receptors here all came from a human donor with aplastic anemia. Both conserved end residues are part of each CDR3. The order of the fields is clone size, D gene, V gene, J gene, CDR3 DNA, CDR3 protein. The D gene is left open where the match is weak. Size is stated for part of the rows, as once, few or many counts, or as a class when the clone is expanded.

size: many; D: .; V: TRBV6-1; J: TRBJ2-5; DNA: TGTGCCAGCAGTGTAGCGGACCAAGAGACCCAGTACTTC; CDR3: CASSVADQETQYF
size: few; D: .; V: TRBV30; J: TRBJ1-5; DNA: TGTGCCTGGAGTTACAGGGGCAATCAGCCCCAGCATTTT; CDR3: CAWSYRGNQPQHF
size: .; D: .; V: TRBV6-5; J: TRBJ1-2; DNA: TGTGCCAGCAGTCCGCAGGCTCCTAACTATGGCTACACCTTC; CDR3: CASSPQAPNYGYTF
size: .; D: TRBD2; V: TRBV20-1; J: TRBJ2-5; DNA: TGCAGTGCTAGGAACGGCCTAGCGGAGAGGGGAGAGACCCAGTACTTC; CDR3: CSARNGLAERGETQYF
size: many; D: TRBD2; V: TRBV2; J: TRBJ2-2; DNA: TGTGCCAGCAGTGCTACTAGCGGGAAGAACACCGGGGAGCTGTTTTTT; CDR3: CASSATSGKNTGELFF
size: .; D: .; V: TRBV5-5; J: TRBJ2-7; DNA: TGTGCCAGCAGCTTGGGTTTGGAATACGAGCAGTACTTC; CDR3: CASSLGLEYEQYF
size: .; D: TRBD2; V: TRBV24-1; J: TRBJ2-5; DNA: TGTGCCACCAGTGACTCCGGGGCTAGCGGGAGTAGGAGGGAGACCCAGTACTTC; CDR3: CATSDSGASGSRRETQYF
size: .; D: .; V: TRBV7-8; J: TRBJ2-3; DNA: TGTGCCAGCAGCTTATTTTCAACTAGCACAGATACGCAGTATTTT; CDR3: CASSLFSTSTDTQYF
size: .; D: .; V: TRBV20-1; J: TRBJ1-2; DNA: TGCAGTGCCAGCTCACCCCCGTCGGCCGCCTTCTATGGCTACACCTTC; CDR3: CSASSPPSAAFYGYTF
size: .; D: .; V: TRBV7-9; J: TRBJ2-2; DNA: TGTGCCAGCAGTTTGCGACATTTCCCGACCGGGGAGCTGTTTTTT; CDR3: CASSLRHFPTGELFF
size: .; D: .; V: TRBV10-2; J: TRBJ1-3; DNA: TGCGCCAGCAGTGGGGGGACGGAGGGAAACACCATATATTTT; CDR3: CASSGGTEGNTIYF
size: few; D: .; V: TRBV15; J: TRBJ1-1; DNA: TGTGCCACCAGTAGGGACCTATACACTGAAGCTTTCTTT; CDR3: CATSRDLYTEAFF
size: .; D: .; V: TRBV12-3/TRBV12-4; J: TRBJ2-7; DNA: TGTGCCAGCAGTTTTGAGTCCTACGAGCAGTACTTC; CDR3: CASSFESYEQYF
size: .; D: TRBD1; V: TRBV2; J: TRBJ1-2; DNA: TGTGCCACAAGGGACAGGGGAAATGGCTACACCTTC; CDR3: CATRDRGNGYTF
size: few; D: TRBD1; V: TRBV7-9; J: TRBJ2-7; DNA: TGTGCCAGCAGCTCCCGGGACAGGAGCTCCTACGAGCAGTACTTC; CDR3: CASSSRDRSSYEQYF
size: .; D: .; V: TRBV29-1; J: TRBJ2-7; DNA: TGCAGCGCAGCCGCTAGCGCTTACGAGCAGTACTTC; CDR3: CSAAASAYEQYF
size: many; D: .; V: TRBV6-5; J: TRBJ2-5; DNA: TGTGCCAGCAGTTACTCCGCGACAGGAGGGTACCAAGAGACCCAGTACTTC; CDR3: CASSYSATGGYQETQYF
size: few; D: .; V: TRBV4-3; J: TRBJ2-1; DNA: TGCGCCAGCAGCGAAGGGGTCGGCTCCTACAATGAGCAGTTCTTC; CDR3: CASSEGVGSYNEQFF
size: .; D: .; V: TRBV2; J: TRBJ2-3; DNA: TGTGCCAGCAGCATGACATTGGGGCGGATTAGCACAGATACGCAGTATTTT; CDR3: CASSMTLGRISTDTQYF
size: many; D: .; V: TRBV6-5; J: TRBJ1-6; DNA: TGTGCCAGCAGTTACAGTCTGGCGGCAGGAGATTCACCCCTCCACTTT; CDR3: CASSYSLAAGDSPLHF
size: .; D: TRBD1; V: TRBV6-6; J: TRBJ2-5; DNA: TGTGCCAGCAGTGCAGGGGGCTGGGAGACCCAGTACTTC; CDR3: CASSAGGWETQYF
size: .; D: .; V: TRBV29-1; J: TRBJ2-1; DNA: TGCAGCGTTGCTAAGGAGAGTTTGGAGCAGTTCTTC; CDR3: CSVAKESLEQFF
size: once; D: .; V: TRBV5-5; J: TRBJ1-1; DNA: TGTGCCAGCAGCTTGCAGGTAGGGCGAACAGAAGCTTTCTTT; CDR3: CASSLQVGRTEAFF
size: few; D: TRBD1; V: TRBV25-1; J: TRBJ1-1; DNA: TGTGCCAGCAGTGGGGACAGCCGAACAAGGCAAGCTTTCTTT; CDR3: CASSGDSRTRQAFF
size: .; D: TRBD1; V: TRBV19; J: TRBJ1-4; DNA: TGTGCCGTTGAAAGGGGACAGGGGGCTGAAAAACTGTTTTTT; CDR3: CAVERGQGAEKLFF
size: .; D: TRBD1; V: TRBV10-3; J: TRBJ2-1; DNA: TGTGCCATCAGTAAGGAAGCCAGGGGGCAAGTTGGTGAGCAGTTCTTC; CDR3: CAISKEARGQVGEQFF
size: once; D: .; V: TRBV7-9; J: TRBJ2-5; DNA: TGTGCCAGCAGCACCGTGGAGACCCAGTACTTC; CDR3: CASSTVETQYF
size: few; D: TRBD2; V: TRBV7-3; J: TRBJ2-1; DNA: TGTGCTTACTTCCGGACTAGCGGAGACAATGAGCAGTTCTTC; CDR3: CAYFRTSGDNEQFF
size: few; D: TRBD1; V: TRBV7-6; J: TRBJ2-7; DNA: TGTGCCAGCAGTTTGGGACAGGGGAACGAGCAGTACTTC; CDR3: CASSLGQGNEQYF
size: few; D: .; V: TRBV20-1; J: TRBJ2-7; DNA: TGCAGTGCTGCCCAGGGTTACGAGCAGTACTTC; CDR3: CSAAQGYEQYF
size: .; D: TRBD1; V: TRBV19; J: TRBJ2-1; DNA: TGTGCCAGTAGTCGTGGGACAGGTTTTTACAATGAGCAGTTCTTC; CDR3: CASSRGTGFYNEQFF
size: .; D: .; V: TRBV15; J: TRBJ1-2; DNA: TGTGCCACCAGCAGAGATGAGCCAAGGCAAGGAGGCTACACCTTC; CDR3: CATSRDEPRQGGYTF
size: few; D: .; V: TRBV24-1; J: TRBJ2-2; DNA: TGTGCCACCAGTGCCAGCTTATCGAACACCGGGGAGCTGTTTTTT; CDR3: CATSASLSNTGELFF
size: .; D: TRBD1; V: TRBV2; J: TRBJ2-1; DNA: TGTGCCAGCCTCCCACCGGACAGGGCGAATGAGCAGTTCTTC; CDR3: CASLPPDRANEQFF
size: .; D: .; V: TRBV11-2; J: TRBJ2-5; DNA: TGTGCCAGCAGCCAAGATGAGGGACCCCAAGAGACCCAGTACTTC; CDR3: CASSQDEGPQETQYF
size: .; D: .; V: TRBV24-1; J: TRBJ2-5; DNA: TGTGCCACCAGTGATGCGGACGGACAAGAGACCCAGTACTTC; CDR3: CATSDADGQETQYF
size: .; D: .; V: TRBV20-1; J: TRBJ2-1; DNA: TGCAGTGCTGGTCCAGGGAGCTCCTACAATGAGCAGTTCTTC; CDR3: CSAGPGSSYNEQFF
size: .; D: .; V: TRBV20-1; J: TRBJ2-3; DNA: TGCAGTGCTAGGGGGAGGAATGCAATAGATACGCAGTATTTT; CDR3: CSARGRNAIDTQYF
size: .; D: .; V: TRBV24-1; J: TRBJ2-1; DNA: TGTGCCACCTCTTGGGGGAGCCTTAATGAGCAGTTCTTC; CDR3: CATSWGSLNEQFF
size: .; D: .; V: TRBV5-6; J: TRBJ1-6; DNA: TGTGCCAGCAGCTTGGGGGGGGCCTGGAATTCACCCCTCCACTTT; CDR3: CASSLGGAWNSPLHF
size: .; D: .; V: TRBV9; J: TRBJ2-1; DNA: TGTGCCAGCAGCGTAGGATCCCCAAACAATGAGCAGTTCTTC; CDR3: CASSVGSPNNEQFF